The following is a T cell receptor beta chain sequence with its context. Its antigen remains unidentified. Trimming took 1 base from V and 10 from J, leaving 8 bases between them. The CDR3 is 12 residues long. Germline V lookup: CDR1 MGHRA, CDR2 YSYEKL. Unique molecular identifiers had been added to the TCR beta cDNA libraries. It was from roughly 0.93 to 9.6 million T cells that about half a million cDNA molecules came. MiXCR, applied by TCRdb to the PCR reads, yields one record per CDR3 protein. The sample comprises approximately 690,000 distinct CDR3 sequences, approximately 60% of which are singletons, and 11% rests with the top ten. The data are from a study of post-analysis software for immune sequencing data. The overall study: Recorded subtypes: relapsing-remitting, secondary progressive, progressive-relapsing; some patients unannotated.

General study points: Five TRBV segments occurring more often in patients than controls included TRBV5-6, TRBV5-1 and TRBV20-1. Strong co-clustering by F measure was seen for same-batch samples. Patients with multiple sclerosis recorded significantly lower normalized Chao1 diversity than controls, the study found.

The receptor's source is a girl aged 2-10 years with multiple sclerosis. Sequencing input: blood. This chain links TRBV4-1 with TRBJ2-1; no firm D call. CDR3 in DNA: TGCGCCAGCAGCCAAGTTGTGGGGGAGCAGTTCTTC. This codes for CASSQVVGEQFF.